This TCR beta chain came from a study of blood T cells in healthy people across ages. Alongside a J-beta primer mix, a sample-barcoded 5' primer served in a second PCR lasting roughly 6 to 11 cycles. A template-switch adaptor that had 12 random nucleotides put a tag on each cDNA molecule. One entry per CDR3 protein, called by TCRdb with MiXCR from the 5' RACE reads. The sample shows about 1,500,000 distinct CDR3 sequences, approximately 28% of them seen only once. In its sample, this clonotype was seen many times. CDR1 SGHRS and CDR2 YFSETQ come from the germline V gene. V gave up 2 bases and J gave up 13 bases, with 10 bases separating them. The CDR3 extends over 11 amino acids.

The V and J genes are TRBV5-1 and TRBJ2-1, with D hard to call. The clonotype originates from a woman under 40 in good health. The specimen sequenced was blood. CDR3 in DNA: TGCGCCAGCAGCTTTCGAGACTTCCAGTTCTTC. Protein: CASSFRDFQFF.